The 25 T cell receptor beta chains below all came from one sample that was sequenced in a study of radiotherapy plus CTLA-4 blockade in lung cancer (dated by TCRdb to between 2017 and 2018). The library was built by means of the immunoSEQ multiplex PCR assay. What TCRdb holds here is the immuneACCESS table cut down to in-frame rearrangements. Part of the clones is not present; checked against another copy, under half of the missing clones reflect an unresolved V gene, and the others are unexplained. The sample yields about 120,000 clones; around 90% were counted once. The ten largest clonotypes hold approximately 6.6% of the sample. The source material was peripheral blood, sampled from a patient treated with radiotherapy plus ipilimumab. The receptors originated from a human donor with non-small cell lung cancer that progressed on radiotherapy plus ipilimumab.

The chain carries TRBV2 and TRBJ1-4, with D unclear. The CDR3 is 15 amino acids. Trimming took 4 bases from V and 5 from J, leaving 14 bases between them. Per germline, CDR1 SNHLY and CDR2 FYNNEI. The CDR3 loop reads CASSGGPEGNEKLFF. DNA of the CDR3: TGTGCCAGCAGTGGAGGCCCGGAGGGAAATGAAAAACTGTTTTTT. Variable domain in full (rest from reference TRBV2 and TRBJ1-4): EPEVTQTPSHQVTQMGQEVILRCVPISNHLYFYWYRQILGQKVEFLVSFYNNEISEKSEIFDDQFSVERPDGSNFTLKIRSTKLEDSAMYFCASSGGPEGNEKLFFGSGTQLSVL.

The rearrangement joins TRBV6-5 to TRBJ2-1, with a possible D match to TRBD2 (5 bases). Germline values: CDR1 MNHEY, CDR2 SVGAGI. Between the trimmed V and J ends, which lost 4 bases and 10 bases, there was a span of 14 bases. This CDR3 has 13 amino acids. CDR3 protein: CASSSFGLYEQFF. The DNA of the CDR3 is TGTGCCAGCAGTTCGTTTGGACTGTACGAGCAGTTCTTC.

The chain combines TRBV4-1 with TRBJ2-7; 7 nucleotides line up with TRBD2. J gave up 4 bases and V 0 bases, and 15 bases lay outside the gene matches. The length of the CDR3 is 18 residues. CDR1 MGHRA and CDR2 YSYEKL come from the germline V gene. CDR3 in amino acids: CASSQESSSAGVSYEQYF. The CDR3 bases are TGCGCCAGCAGCCAAGAGTCCTCCTCGGCGGGAGTTTCTTACGAGCAGTACTTC.

The gene calls are TRBV28 and TRBJ2-3; D is uncertain. Trimming stripped 5 bases from V and 1 base from J, with 22 bases between. CDR1 MDHEN and CDR2 SYDVKM come from the germline V gene. This CDR3 has 18 amino acids. The CDR3 coding sequence is TGTGCCAGCAGTACAACCCAGGCAGGTGTTGTAGGCACAGATACGCAGTATTTT. Encoded protein: CASSTTQAGVVGTDTQYF.

For this clone: Other DNA sequences within the sample encode an identical CDR3. J is TRBJ2-5 and V is TRBV5-1; TRBD2 matches 8 bases. J lost 1 base, V lost 1 base, and 3 bases had no gene match. The germline V gene encodes CDR1 SGHRS and CDR2 YFSETQ. This CDR3 has 15 amino acids. CDR3 amino acids: CASSLLAGPQETQYF. The CDR3 DNA follows: TGCGCCAGCAGCTTGTTAGCGGGACCCCAAGAGACCCAGTACTTC.

This clone was seen once. The chain links TRBV4-1 to TRBJ2-1; 9 nucleotides line up with TRBD2. Germline lookup yields CDR1 MGHRA and CDR2 YSYEKL. With V trimmed by 6 bases and J by 1 base, 7 bases remained unmatched. The CDR3 is 16 residues long. CDR3 residues: CASRREGQISYNEQFF. The DNA for the CDR3 is TGCGCCAGCAGGCGGGAGGGCCAAATTTCCTACAATGAGCAGTTCTTC.

This clone was observed a handful of times. The V gene is TRBV19, the J gene TRBJ1-4, with D possibly TRBD1 on 6 matching bases. CDR3 length equals 14 residues. Germline CDR1 LNHDA, CDR2 SQIVND (reference sequence). V was cut by 5 bases and J by 8 bases, with 15 bases left in between. CDR3 protein: CASSPRQVGEKLFF. CDR3 sequence (DNA): TGTGCCAGTAGTCCCCGACAGGTGGGAGAAAAACTGTTTTTT.

The chain carries TRBV10-2 and TRBJ2-5; D perhaps matches TRBD1 (5 bases). The CDR3 spans 11 residues. CDR1 WSHSY and CDR2 SAAADI come from the germline V gene. The germline V and J ends were trimmed by 8 bases and 4 bases, with 8 bases remaining between them. CDR3 in DNA: TGCGCCAGCGGGGCCCGAGAGACCCAGTACTTC. Translated, it gives CASGARETQYF.

The chain uses TRBV5-1 and TRBJ2-1; 8 positions match TRBD2. Per germline, CDR1 SGHRS and CDR2 YFSETQ. Trimming removed 7 bases from V and 5 bases from J; junction bases left unmatched: 5. This CDR3 is built from 13 residues. CDR3: CASSTSGNNEQFF. The CDR3 DNA reads TGCGCCAGCTCCACTAGCGGCAACAATGAGCAGTTCTTC.

On this clone: Distinct nucleotide sequences in the sample also encode this CDR3. The chain couples TRBV9 to TRBJ2-1, with TRBD2 matching over 10 bases. The germline V gene encodes CDR1 SGDLS and CDR2 YYNGEE. The CDR3 sequence is 15 residues long. V lost 4 bases to trimming and J lost 0 bases; unmatched junction nucleotides: 1. The CDR3 is CASSSSGSSYNEQFF. The CDR3 nucleotides read TGTGCCAGCAGCTCTAGCGGGAGCTCCTACAATGAGCAGTTCTTC. The entire variable domain, with the rest obtained from reference TRBV9 and TRBJ2-1, is as follows: DSGVTQTPKHLITATGQRVTLRCSPRSGDLSVYWYQQSLDQGLQFLIQYYNGEERAKGNILERFSAQQFPDLHSELNLSSLELGDSALYFCASSSSGSSYNEQFFGPGTRLTVL.

This clone was seen just once. This chain uses TRBV7-9 with TRBJ2-7; 12 nucleotides agree with TRBD1. In germline, CDR1 is SEHNR, CDR2 FQNEAQ (reference sequence). The length of the CDR3 is 15 residues. Losses at the gene ends were 5 bases for V and 3 bases for J; bases not matched to a gene: 5. The chain's CDR3 is CASSPRDRGHYEQYF. The CDR3 DNA follows: TGTGCCAGCAGCCCACGGGACAGGGGGCACTACGAGCAGTACTTC.

The chain couples TRBV23-1 to TRBJ1-5, with unresolved D. TRBV23-1 belongs to the ORF category, with a function that is uncertain. The length of the CDR3 is 10 residues. Trimming stripped 7 bases from V and 10 bases from J, with 8 bases between. The CDR3, as DNA: TGCGCCAGCACCCTCCTCCCCCAGCATTTT. Protein sequence: CASTLLPQHF.

J is TRBJ2-7 and V is TRBV27; possibly TRBD2 for D (7 bases). Trimming shortened V by 8 bases and J by 4 bases, and 18 bases separated the two germline ends. This CDR3 comprises 14 residues. CDR1 is MNHEY and CDR2 is SMNVEV in the germline V gene (reference sequence). Written as DNA, the CDR3 is TGTGCCAGCCAGCCGGGGGGCGCAGTTTACGAGCAGTACTTC. It encodes CASQPGGAVYEQYF.

Here the CDR3 reads CASSSRTRDTQYF. For the CDR3, the DNA is TGTGCCAGCAGTTCCCGGACTCGGGATACGCAGTATTTT. V and J are TRBV27 and TRBJ2-3, with D maybe TRBD2 (5 bases). Germline V CDR1 and CDR2: MNHEY, SMNVEV (reference sequence). Trimming left V 4 bases short and J 6 bases short, with 11 bases between. The CDR3 is made up of 13 amino acids.

V and J are TRBV18 and TRBJ2-5, with D unclear. Germline loops: CDR1 KGHSH, CDR2 LQKENI. The CDR3 runs to 13 residues. V lost 4 bases to trimming and J lost 2 bases, with 8 bases between them. The CDR3 loop is CASSLDQQETQYF. The DNA of the CDR3 is TGTGCCAGCTCACTGGACCAACAAGAGACCCAGTACTTC.

This clone occurred a few times. The J gene is TRBJ1-3, the V gene TRBV5-1, with TRBD1 matching 9 bases. CDR3 size: 14 residues. Losses at the gene ends were 4 bases for V and 4 bases for J; bases not matched to a gene: 3. Germline V lookup: CDR1 SGHRS, CDR2 YFSETQ. CDR3 protein: CASSPGQGGNTIYF. For the CDR3, the DNA is TGCGCCAGCAGCCCGGGACAGGGAGGAAACACCATATATTTT.

The chain uses TRBV2 and TRBJ1-4, with D possibly being TRBD1 (6 bases). The CDR3 totals 15 residues. V lost 1 base to trimming and J lost 5 bases, with 11 bases between them. Germline CDR1 is SNHLY and CDR2 is FYNNEI. The CDR3 DNA reads as TGTGCCAGCAGTGAAGACAGGGCCGACAATGAAAAACTGTTTTTT. Protein sequence: CASSEDRADNEKLFF.

This clone has more than one count but fewer than ten. CDR3 nucleotides: TGTGCCAGCAGGGATGGGACAGGGGGTTATCAGCCCCAGCATTTT. Amino acid sequence: CASRDGTGGYQPQHF. The chain carries TRBV2 and TRBJ1-5; 11 nucleotides align to TRBD1. Germline lookup yields CDR1 SNHLY and CDR2 FYNNEI. V shed 6 bases, J shed 5 bases, and the junction held 6 bases outside the gene matches. This CDR3 contains 15 residues.

This chain uses TRBV9 with TRBJ2-7, with D unclear. The germline gives CDR1 SGDLS, CDR2 YYNGEE. There are 12 residues in the CDR3. With 9 bases removed from V and 7 bases from J, the gap between germline ends came to 17 bases. The DNA for the CDR3 is TGTGCCAACACTGTTGGCGTGAGTGAGCAGTACTTC. As protein: CANTVGVSEQYF.

V gene TRBV6-1 combines with J gene TRBJ2-3, with 10 bases identical to TRBD2. V lost 2 bases, J lost 1 base, and 9 bases stayed unmatched. The CDR3 has 18 residues. From germline, CDR1 is MNHNS and CDR2 SASEGT. The CDR3 is CASSERRTSGRRTDTQYF. The CDR3 DNA follows: TGTGCCAGCAGTGAACGCCGGACTAGCGGACGCCGCACAGATACGCAGTATTTT.

The chain uses TRBV5-1 and TRBJ2-5; 10 nucleotides match TRBD2. CDR1 is SGHRS, CDR2 YFSETQ, per germline. The V segment lost 2 bases and the J segment 5 bases; nucleotides outside the gene matches: 3. This CDR3 has 14 amino acids. The CDR3 DNA sequence: TGCGCCAGCAGCTTAACGACTAGCGGGGAGACCCAGTACTTC. Its translation is CASSLTTSGETQYF.

This chain links TRBV7-8 with TRBJ2-5; 12 bases are a match to TRBD2. The germline gives CDR1 SGHVS, CDR2 FQNEAQ. V gave up 3 bases and J gave up 2 bases; unmatched junction bases: 4. The CDR3 has 16 residues. CDR3 loop: CASSFWTSGIQETQYF. The CDR3 coding sequence is TGTGCCAGCAGCTTCTGGACTAGCGGGATTCAAGAGACCCAGTACTTC.

The sample holds a few counts of this clone. CDR3 residues: CASSPDRVGGYTF. CDR3 coding DNA: TGTGCCAGCAGTCCGGACAGGGTCGGAGGCTACACCTTC. The chain couples TRBV6-5 to TRBJ1-2, with 8 bases fitting TRBD1. Germline CDR1 reads MNHEY; CDR2 reads SVGAGI. V trimming: 5 bases; J trimming: 8 bases; junction bases outside the gene matches: 7. This CDR3 comprises 13 residues.

The chain uses TRBV7-8 and TRBJ1-5, with D perhaps matching TRBD1 (6 bases). Looked up from germline, CDR1 is SGHVS and CDR2 is FQNEAQ. The CDR3 is 12 amino acids. The V end lost 5 bases, the J end lost 5 bases, and 7 bases lay between the germline ends. The CDR3 reads CASSHRDQPQHF. CDR3 sequence (DNA): TGTGCCAGCAGCCACAGGGATCAGCCCCAGCATTTT. Full variable domain (missing parts from reference TRBV7-8 and TRBJ1-5): GAGVSQSPRYKVAKRGQDVALRCDPISGHVSLFWYQQALGQGPEFLTYFQNEAQLDKSGLPSDRFFAERPEGSVSTLKIQRTQQEDSAVYLCASSHRDQPQHFGDGTRLSIL.

J is TRBJ2-5 and V is TRBV19; D is possibly TRBD1 or TRBD2 (6 bases each). Germline CDR1 reads LNHDA; CDR2 reads SQIVND (reference sequence). Trimming shortened V by 3 bases and J by 7 bases, and 21 bases separated the two germline ends. The CDR3 totals 16 residues. CDR3 region: CASSIYAGQRPGTQYF. CDR3 sequence (DNA): TGTGCCAGTAGTATTTACGCGGGACAAAGACCTGGGACCCAGTACTTC.